What follows are 2 T cell receptor beta chains derived from one specimen sequenced in a study of blood T cell repertoires in COVID-19. Some clones are missing from TCRdb's copy, which holds only in-frame ones; the method was immunoSEQ multiplex PCR. The data show about 130,000 clones, with around three quarters seen just once and about a tenth held by the top ten. The specimen was peripheral blood. The receptors here all came from a human donor in a cohort sampled during active COVID-19.

This chain links TRBV6-2 or TRBV6-3 with TRBJ2-7; D might be TRBD1 (6 bases). The CDR3 is 15 residues long. Trimming left V 4 bases short and J 7 bases short, with 20 bases between. CDR1 MNHEY and CDR2 SVGEGT come from the germline V gene. Here the CDR3 DNA reads TGTGCCAGCAGTTTACATCGTGGGGGCGAGGCAGAGCAGTACTTC. It translates to CASSLHRGGEAEQYF.

V gene TRBV6-5 combines with J gene TRBJ1-2, with 8 bases identical to TRBD1. There are 13 residues in the CDR3. Germline loops: CDR1 MNHEY, CDR2 SVGAGI. Trimming removed 6 bases from V and 8 bases from J; junction bases left unmatched: 8. The CDR3 sequence: CASRETGASGYTF. For the CDR3, the DNA is TGTGCCAGCAGGGAGACAGGGGCCTCCGGCTACACCTTC.